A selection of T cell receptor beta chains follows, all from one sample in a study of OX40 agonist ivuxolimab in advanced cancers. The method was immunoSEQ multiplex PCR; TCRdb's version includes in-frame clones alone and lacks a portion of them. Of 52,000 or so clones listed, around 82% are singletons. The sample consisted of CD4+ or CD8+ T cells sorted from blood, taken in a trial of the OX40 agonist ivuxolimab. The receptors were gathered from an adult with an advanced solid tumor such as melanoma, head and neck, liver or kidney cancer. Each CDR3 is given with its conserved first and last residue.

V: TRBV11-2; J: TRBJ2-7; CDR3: CASSPYLYEQYF
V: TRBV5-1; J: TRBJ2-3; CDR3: CASTRLANTDTQYF
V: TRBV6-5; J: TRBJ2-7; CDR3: CASTPPPPGLSEQYF
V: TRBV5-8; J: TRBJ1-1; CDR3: CASSLERGVMNTEAFF
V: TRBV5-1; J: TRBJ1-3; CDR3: CASSLGASPSGNTIYF
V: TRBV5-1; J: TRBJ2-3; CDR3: CASSLASFAAGLTDTQYF
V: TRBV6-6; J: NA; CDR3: CASISPTIFYEQYF
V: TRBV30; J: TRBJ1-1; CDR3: CAWSVRDSTEAFF
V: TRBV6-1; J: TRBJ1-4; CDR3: CASSEAAGMGEKLFF
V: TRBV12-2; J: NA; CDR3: CASRLAQGPYEQYF
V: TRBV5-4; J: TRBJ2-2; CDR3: CASSGPSGGSNTGELFF
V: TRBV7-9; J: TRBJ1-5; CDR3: CASSKGTGTGNQPQHF
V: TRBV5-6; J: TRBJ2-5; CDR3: CASSLLSPGGLETQYF
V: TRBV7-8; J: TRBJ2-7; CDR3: CASSRPRGSGNEQYF
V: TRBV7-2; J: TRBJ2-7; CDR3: CASSSPGGLTYEQYF
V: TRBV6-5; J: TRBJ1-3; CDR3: CASSSRGGGNTIYF
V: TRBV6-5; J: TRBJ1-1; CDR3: CASRATVDRAEAFF
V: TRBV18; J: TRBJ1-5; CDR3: CASSSGTNSNQPQHF
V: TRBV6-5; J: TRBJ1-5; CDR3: CASRRDRGPNQPQHF
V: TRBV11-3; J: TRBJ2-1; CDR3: CASSLDPGTWNEQFF
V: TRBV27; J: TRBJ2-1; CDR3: CASSFRARVYNEQFF
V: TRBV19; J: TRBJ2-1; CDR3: CASRRNGNEQFF
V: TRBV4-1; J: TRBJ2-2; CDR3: CASSPGRGGTGELFF
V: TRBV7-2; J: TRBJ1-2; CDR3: CASSPGTGGRHTF
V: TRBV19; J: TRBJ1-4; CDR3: CASSPDLSEKLFF